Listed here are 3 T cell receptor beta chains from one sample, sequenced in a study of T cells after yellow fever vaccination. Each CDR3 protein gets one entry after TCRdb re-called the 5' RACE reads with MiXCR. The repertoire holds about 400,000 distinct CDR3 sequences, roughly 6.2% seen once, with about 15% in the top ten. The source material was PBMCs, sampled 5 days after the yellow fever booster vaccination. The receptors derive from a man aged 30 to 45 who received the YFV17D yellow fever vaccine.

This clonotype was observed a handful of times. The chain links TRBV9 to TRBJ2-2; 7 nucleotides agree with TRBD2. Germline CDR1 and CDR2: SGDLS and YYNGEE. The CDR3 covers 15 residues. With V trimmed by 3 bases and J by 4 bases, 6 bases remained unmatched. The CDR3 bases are TGTGCCAGCAGCGGGGGGGGTTTCGGCACCGGGGAGCTGTTTTTT. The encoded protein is CASSGGGFGTGELFF.

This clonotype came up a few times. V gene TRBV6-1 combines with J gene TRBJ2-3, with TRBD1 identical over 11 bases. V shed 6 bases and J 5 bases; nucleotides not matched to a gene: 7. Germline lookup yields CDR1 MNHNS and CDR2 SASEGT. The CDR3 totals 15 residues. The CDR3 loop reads CASRPGQGGRDTQYF. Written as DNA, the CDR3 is TGTGCCAGCAGACCGGGACAGGGGGGGAGAGATACGCAGTATTTT.

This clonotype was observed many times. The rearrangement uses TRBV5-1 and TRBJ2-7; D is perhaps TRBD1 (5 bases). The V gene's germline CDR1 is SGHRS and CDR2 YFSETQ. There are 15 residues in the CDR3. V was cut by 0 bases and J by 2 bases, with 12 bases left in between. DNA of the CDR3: TGCGCCAGCAGCTTGGAGGGGTCGTACCCCTACGAGCAGTACTTC. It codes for CASSLEGSYPYEQYF.